The present T cell receptor beta chain was sequenced within a study of T cell responses to AZD1222 COVID-19 vaccine. Study-level points and caveats: Mapped onto spike, vaccine-associated CD4 TCRs spanned it and were dominant at 160-218 and 743-854. A mostly white British donor set with more females was recruited, and clonal diversity was possibly underestimated.

Only in-frame clones appear in the TCRdb table, and some are missing; sequencing was by immunoSEQ multiplex PCR. This table has 200,000 to 250,000 clones, more than 85% appearing once. CDR1 is MNHEY, CDR2 SVGAGI, per germline. This CDR3 region has 14 residues. With 5 bases clipped from V and 9 bases from J, the junction kept 5 bases outside the gene matches. This clone appeared once. Antigen unknown. The source material was peripheral blood, sampled on day 0 of MenACWY control vaccination. This sequence was found in an adult in good health. V gene TRBV6-5 combines with J gene TRBJ1-6; TRBD1 aligns across 9 bases. CDR3 sequence (DNA): TGTGCCAGCAGTCCCGGGACAGGGACTTCACCCCTCCACTTT. This encodes CASSPGTGTSPLHF.